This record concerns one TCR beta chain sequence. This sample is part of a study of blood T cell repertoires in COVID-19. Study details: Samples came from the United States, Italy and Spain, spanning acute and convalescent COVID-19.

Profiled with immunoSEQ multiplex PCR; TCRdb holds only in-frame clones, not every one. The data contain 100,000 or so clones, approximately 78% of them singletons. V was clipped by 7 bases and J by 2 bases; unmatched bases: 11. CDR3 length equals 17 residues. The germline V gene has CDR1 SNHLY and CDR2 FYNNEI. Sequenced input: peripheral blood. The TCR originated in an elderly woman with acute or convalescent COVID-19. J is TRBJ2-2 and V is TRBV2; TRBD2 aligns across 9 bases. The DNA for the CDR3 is TGTGCCAGCAATCGGGGAGCGGGAGGACGTAACACCGGGGAGCTGTTTTTT. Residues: CASNRGAGGRNTGELFF.